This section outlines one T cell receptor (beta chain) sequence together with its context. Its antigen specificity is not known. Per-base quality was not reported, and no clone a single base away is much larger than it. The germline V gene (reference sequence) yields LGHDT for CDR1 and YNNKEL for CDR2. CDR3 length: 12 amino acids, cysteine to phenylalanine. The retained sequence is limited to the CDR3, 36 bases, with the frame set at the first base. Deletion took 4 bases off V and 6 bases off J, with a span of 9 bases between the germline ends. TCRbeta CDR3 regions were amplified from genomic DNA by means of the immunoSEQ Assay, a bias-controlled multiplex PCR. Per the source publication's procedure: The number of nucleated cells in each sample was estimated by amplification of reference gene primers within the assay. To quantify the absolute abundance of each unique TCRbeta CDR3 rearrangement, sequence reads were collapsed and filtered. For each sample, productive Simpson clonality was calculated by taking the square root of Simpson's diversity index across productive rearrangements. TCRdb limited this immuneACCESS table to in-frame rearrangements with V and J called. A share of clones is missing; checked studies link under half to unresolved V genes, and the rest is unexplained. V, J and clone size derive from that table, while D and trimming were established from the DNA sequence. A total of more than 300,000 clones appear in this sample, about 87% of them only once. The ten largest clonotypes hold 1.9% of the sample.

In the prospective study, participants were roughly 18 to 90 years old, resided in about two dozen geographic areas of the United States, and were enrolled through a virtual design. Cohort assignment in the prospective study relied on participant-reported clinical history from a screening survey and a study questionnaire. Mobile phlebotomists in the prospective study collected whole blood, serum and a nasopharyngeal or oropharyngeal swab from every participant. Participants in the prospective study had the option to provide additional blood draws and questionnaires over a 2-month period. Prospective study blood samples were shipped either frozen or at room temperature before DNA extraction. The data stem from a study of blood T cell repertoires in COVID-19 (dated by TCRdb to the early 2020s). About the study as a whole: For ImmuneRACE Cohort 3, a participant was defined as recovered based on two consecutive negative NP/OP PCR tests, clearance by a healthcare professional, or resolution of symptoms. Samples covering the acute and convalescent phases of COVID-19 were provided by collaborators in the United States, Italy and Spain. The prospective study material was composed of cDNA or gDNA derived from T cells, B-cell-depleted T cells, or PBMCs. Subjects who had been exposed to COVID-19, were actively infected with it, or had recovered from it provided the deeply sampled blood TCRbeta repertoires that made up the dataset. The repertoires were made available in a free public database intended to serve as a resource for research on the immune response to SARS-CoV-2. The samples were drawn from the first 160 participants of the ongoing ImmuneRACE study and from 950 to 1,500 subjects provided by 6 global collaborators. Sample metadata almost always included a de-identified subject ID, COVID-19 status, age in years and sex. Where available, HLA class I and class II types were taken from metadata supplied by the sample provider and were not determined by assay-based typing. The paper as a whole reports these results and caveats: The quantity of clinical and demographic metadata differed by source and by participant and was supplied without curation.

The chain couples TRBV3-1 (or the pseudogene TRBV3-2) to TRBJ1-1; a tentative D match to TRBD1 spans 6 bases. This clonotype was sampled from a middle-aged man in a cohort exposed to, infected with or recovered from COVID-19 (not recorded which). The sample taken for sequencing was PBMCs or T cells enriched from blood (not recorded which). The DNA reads TGTGCCAGCAGCCTCAGGGGCGCTGAAGCTTTCTTT. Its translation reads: CASSLRGAEAFF.